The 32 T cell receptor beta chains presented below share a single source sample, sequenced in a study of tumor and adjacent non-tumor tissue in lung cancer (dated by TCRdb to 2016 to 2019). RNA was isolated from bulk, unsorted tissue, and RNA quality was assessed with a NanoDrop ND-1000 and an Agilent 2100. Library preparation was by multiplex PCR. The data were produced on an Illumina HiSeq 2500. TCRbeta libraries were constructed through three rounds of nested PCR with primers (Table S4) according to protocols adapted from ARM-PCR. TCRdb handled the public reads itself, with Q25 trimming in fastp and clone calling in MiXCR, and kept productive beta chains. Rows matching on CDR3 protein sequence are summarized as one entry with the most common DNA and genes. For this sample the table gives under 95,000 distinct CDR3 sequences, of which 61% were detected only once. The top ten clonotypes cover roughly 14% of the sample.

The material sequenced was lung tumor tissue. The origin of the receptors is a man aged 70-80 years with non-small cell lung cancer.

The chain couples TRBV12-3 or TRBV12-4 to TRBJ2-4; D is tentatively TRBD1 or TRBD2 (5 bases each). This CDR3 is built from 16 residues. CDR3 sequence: CTNRGPFTGPKNIQYF. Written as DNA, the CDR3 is TGTACCAACAGAGGTCCTTTCACGGGGCCCAAAAACATTCAGTACTTC.

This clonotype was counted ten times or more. CDR3 in amino acids: CASIQGSSNQPQHF. CDR3 coding DNA: TGTGCCAGCATTCAGGGGAGTAGCAATCAGCCCCAGCATTTT. This chain uses TRBV6-1 with TRBJ1-5, with D tentatively TRBD1 (6 bases). The V gene lost 7 bases and the J gene lost 0 bases, with 10 bases spanning the gap. The CDR3 totals 14 residues. Per germline, CDR1 MNHNS and CDR2 SASEGT.

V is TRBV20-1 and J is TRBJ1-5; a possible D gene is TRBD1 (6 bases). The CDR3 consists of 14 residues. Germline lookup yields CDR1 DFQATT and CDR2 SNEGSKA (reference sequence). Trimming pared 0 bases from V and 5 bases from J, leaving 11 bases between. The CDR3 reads CSARELAGDQPQHF. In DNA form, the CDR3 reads TGCAGTGCTAGAGAGTTAGCAGGGGATCAGCCCCAGCATTTT.

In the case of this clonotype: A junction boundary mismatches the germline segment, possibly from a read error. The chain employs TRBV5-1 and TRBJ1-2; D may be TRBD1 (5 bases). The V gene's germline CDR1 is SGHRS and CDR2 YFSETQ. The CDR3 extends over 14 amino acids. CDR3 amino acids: CANYEGRGSYGYTF. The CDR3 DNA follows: TGCGCCAACTACGAGGGGAGGGGTTCGTATGGTTACACCTTC.

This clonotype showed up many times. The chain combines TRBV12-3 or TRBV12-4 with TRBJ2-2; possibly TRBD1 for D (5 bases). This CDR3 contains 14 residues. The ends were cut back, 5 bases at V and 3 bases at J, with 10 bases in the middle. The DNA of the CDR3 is TGTGCCAGCAGTCGCGACAGCTACACCGGGGAGCTGTTTTTT. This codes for CASSRDSYTGELFF.

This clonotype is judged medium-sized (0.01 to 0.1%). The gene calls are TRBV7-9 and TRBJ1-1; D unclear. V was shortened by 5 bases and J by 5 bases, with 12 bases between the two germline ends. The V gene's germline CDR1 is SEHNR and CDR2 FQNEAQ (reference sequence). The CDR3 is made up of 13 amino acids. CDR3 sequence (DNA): TGTGCCAGCAGCCCACCAGGCAGGACTGAAGCTTTCTTT. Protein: CASSPPGRTEAFF. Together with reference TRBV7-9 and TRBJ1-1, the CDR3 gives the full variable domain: DTGVSQNPRHKITKRGQNVTFRCDPISEHNRLYWYRQTLGQGPEFLTYFQNEAQLEKSRLLSDRFSAERPKGSFSTLEIQRTEQGDSAMYLCASSPPGRTEAFFGQGTRLTVV.

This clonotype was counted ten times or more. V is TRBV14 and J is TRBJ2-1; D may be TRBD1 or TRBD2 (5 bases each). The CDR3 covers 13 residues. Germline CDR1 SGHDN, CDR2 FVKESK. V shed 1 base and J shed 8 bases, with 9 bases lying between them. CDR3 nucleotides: TGTGCCAGCAGCCAAGTGAGGGGTGATGAGCAGTTCTTC. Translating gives CASSQVRGDEQFF.

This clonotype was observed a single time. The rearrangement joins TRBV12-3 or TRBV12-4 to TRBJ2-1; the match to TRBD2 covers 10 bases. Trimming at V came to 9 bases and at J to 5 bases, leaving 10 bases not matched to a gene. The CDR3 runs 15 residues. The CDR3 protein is CASSISGGRNNEQFF. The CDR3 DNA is TGTGCCAGTAGTATTAGCGGGGGGAGAAACAATGAGCAGTTCTTC.

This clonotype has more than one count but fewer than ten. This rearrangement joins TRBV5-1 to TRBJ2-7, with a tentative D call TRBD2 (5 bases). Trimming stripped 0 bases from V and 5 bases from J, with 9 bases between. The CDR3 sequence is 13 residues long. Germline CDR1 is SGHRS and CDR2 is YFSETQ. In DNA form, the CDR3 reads TGCGCCAGCAGCTTGGGAGGGCTGGACGAGCAGTACTTC. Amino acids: CASSLGGLDEQYF.

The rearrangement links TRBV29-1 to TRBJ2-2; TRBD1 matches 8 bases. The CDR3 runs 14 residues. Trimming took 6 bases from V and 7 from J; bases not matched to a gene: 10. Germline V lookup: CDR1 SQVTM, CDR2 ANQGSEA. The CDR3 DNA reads TGCAGCGTGGCCGGGACAGGCCATGGCGGGGAGCTGTTTTTT. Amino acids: CSVAGTGHGGELFF.

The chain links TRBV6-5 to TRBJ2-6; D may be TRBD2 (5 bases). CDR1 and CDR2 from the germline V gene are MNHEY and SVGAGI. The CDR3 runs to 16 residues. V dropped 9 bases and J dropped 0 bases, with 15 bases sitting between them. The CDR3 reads CARCYMAGSGANVLTF. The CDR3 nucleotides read TGTGCCAGATGTTACATGGCGGGCTCTGGGGCCAACGTCCTGACTTTC.

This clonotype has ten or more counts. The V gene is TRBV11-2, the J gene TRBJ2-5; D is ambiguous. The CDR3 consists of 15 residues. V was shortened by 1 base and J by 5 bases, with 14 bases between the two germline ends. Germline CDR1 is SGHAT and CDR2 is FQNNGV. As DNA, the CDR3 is TGTGCCAGCAGCTTAGGACTCGCCGGGCATGAGACCCAGTACTTC. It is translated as CASSLGLAGHETQYF.

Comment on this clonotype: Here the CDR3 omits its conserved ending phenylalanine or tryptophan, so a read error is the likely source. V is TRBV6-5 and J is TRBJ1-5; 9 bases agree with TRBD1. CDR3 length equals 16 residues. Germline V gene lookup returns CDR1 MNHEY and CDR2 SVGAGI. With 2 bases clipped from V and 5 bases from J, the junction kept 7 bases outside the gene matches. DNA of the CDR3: TGTGCCAGCAGTTACGAGTACAGGGGGCACTATCAGCCCCAGCATTCT. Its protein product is CASSYEYRGHYQPQHS.

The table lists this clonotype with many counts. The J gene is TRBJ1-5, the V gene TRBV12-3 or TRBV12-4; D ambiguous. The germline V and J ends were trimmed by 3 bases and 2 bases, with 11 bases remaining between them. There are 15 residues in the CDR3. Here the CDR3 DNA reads TGTGCCAGCAGTTTCGGCACTTTGGGCAATCAGCCCCAGCATTTT. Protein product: CASSFGTLGNQPQHF.

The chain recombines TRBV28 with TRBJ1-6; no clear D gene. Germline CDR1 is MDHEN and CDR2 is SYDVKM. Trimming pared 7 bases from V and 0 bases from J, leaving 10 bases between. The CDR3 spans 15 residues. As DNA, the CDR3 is TGTGCCAGCAACCCTAGTAGCTCCTATAATTCACCCCTCCACTTT. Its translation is CASNPSSSYNSPLHF.

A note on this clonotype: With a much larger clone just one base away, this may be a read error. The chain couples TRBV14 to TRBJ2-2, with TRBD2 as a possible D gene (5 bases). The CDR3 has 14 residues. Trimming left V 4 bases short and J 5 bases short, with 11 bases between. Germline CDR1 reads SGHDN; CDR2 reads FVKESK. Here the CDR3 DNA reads TGTGCCAGCAGCCGACGAACGGGGACCGGGGAGCTGTTTTTT. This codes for CASSRRTGTGELFF.

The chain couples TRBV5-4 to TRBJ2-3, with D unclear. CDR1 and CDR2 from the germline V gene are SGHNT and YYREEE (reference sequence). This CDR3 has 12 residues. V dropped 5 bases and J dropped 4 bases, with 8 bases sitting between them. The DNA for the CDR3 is TGTGCCAGCAGATCTACGTCAGATACGCAGTATTTT. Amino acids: CASRSTSDTQYF.

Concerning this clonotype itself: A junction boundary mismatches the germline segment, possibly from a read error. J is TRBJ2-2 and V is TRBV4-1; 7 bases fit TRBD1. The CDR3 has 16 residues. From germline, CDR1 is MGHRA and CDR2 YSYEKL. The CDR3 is CAISREKTGAHGELFF. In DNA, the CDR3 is TGCGCCATCAGCCGAGAAAAAACAGGGGCCCACGGGGAGCTGTTTTTT.

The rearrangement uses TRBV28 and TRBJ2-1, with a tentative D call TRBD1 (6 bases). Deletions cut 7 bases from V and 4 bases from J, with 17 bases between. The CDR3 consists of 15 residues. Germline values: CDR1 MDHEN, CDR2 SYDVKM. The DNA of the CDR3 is TGTGCCAGCACCCCCCTCGGGCAGGGGTACAATGAGCAGTTCTTC. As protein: CASTPLGQGYNEQFF.

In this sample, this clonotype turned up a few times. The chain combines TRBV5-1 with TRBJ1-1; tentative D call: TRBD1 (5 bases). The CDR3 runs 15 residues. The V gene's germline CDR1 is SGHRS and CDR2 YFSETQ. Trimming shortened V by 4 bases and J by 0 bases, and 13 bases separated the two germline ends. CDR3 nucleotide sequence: TGCGCCAGCAGCCTGGTTCCGGACATGAACACTGAAGCTTTCTTT. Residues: CASSLVPDMNTEAFF.

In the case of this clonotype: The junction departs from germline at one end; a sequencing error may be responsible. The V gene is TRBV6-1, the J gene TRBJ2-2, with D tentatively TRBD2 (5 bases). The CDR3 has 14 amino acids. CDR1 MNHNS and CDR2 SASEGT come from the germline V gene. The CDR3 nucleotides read TGTGTCAGCAGTGTGACAAGGAACACCGGGGAGCTGCTTTTT. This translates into CVSSVTRNTGELLF.

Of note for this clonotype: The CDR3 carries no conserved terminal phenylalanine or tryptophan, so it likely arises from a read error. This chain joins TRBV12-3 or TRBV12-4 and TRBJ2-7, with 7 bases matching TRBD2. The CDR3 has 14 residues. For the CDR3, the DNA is TGTGTCAGCAGTCCCCCGGGGAGGGGTAAAGAGCAGTACCTC. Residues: CVSSPPGRGKEQYL.

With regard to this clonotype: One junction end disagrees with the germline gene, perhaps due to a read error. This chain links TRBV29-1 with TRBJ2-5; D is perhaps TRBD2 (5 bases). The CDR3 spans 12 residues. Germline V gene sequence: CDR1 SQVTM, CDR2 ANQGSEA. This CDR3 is CSVVLTPEAQYF. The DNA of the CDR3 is TGCAGTGTTGTTCTGACTCCGGAGGCCCAGTACTTC.

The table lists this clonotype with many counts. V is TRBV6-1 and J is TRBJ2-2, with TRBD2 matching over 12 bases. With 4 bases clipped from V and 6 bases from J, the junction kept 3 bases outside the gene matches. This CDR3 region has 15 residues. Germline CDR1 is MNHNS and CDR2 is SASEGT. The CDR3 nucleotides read TGTGCCAGCAGTGCTAGCGGGGGGGACTCCGGGGAGCTGTTTTTT. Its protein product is CASSASGGDSGELFF.

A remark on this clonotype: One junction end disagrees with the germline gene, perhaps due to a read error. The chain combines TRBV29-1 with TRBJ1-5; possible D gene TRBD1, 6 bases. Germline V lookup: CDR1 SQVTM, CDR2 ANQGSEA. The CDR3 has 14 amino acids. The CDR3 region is CSVVEGETNQHQHF. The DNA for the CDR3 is TGTAGCGTTGTGGAGGGGGAGACCAATCAGCACCAGCATTTT.

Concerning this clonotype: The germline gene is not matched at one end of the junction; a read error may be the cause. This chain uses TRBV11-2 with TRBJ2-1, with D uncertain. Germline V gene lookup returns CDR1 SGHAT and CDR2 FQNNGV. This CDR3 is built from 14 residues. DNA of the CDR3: TGTGCAAGCAGCAAGTATCATTCCTACAATGAGCAGTTCTTC. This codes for CASSKYHSYNEQFF.

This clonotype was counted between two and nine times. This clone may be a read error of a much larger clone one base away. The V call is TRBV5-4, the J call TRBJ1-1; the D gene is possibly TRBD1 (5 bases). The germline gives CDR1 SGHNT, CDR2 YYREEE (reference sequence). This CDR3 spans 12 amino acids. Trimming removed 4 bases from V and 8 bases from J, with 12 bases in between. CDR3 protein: CASSTGTGEAFF. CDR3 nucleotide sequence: TGTGCCAGCAGCACCGGGACGGGAGAAGCTTTCTTT.

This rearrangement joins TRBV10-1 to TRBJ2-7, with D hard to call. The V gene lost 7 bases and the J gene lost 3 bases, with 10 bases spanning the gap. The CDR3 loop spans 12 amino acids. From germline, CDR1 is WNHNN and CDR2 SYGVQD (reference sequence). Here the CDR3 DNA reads TGCGCCAGCAATGACTCTGACTACGAGCAGTACTTC. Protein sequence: CASNDSDYEQYF.

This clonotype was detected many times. The CDR3 coding sequence is TGCGCCAGCAGCTTGGTTACAGGGGGTCCCTACGAGCAGTACTTC. This encodes CASSLVTGGPYEQYF. This rearrangement joins TRBV5-1 to TRBJ2-7, with 8 bases that match TRBD1. The CDR3 covers 15 residues. V gave up 0 bases and J gave up 2 bases; unmatched junction bases: 4. Germline V gene lookup returns CDR1 SGHRS and CDR2 YFSETQ.

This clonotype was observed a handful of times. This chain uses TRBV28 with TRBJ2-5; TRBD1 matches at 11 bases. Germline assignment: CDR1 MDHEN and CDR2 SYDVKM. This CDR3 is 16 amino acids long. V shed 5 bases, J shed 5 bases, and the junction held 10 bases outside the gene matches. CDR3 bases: TGTGCCAGCAGTAGGACAGGGGGCAAGATTCGGGAGACCCAGTACTTC. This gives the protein CASSRTGGKIRETQYF.

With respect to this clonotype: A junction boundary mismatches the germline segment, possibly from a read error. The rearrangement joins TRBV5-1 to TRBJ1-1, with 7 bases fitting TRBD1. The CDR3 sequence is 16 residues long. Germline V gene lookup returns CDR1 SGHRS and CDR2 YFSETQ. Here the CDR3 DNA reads TGCGCCAACAGCATGAACAGGGGATTGAGGAACTCTGAAGCTTTCTTT. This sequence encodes CANSMNRGLRNSEAFF.

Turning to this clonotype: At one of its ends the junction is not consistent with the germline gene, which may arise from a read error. CDR3 nucleotide sequence: TGCGCCAGCAGCGGCCGGATTAGGACCTACGAGCAATACTTC. This encodes CASSGRIRTYEQYF. The gene calls are TRBV4-1 and TRBJ2-7; D remains unclear. CDR3 length: 14 amino acids. The V gene's germline CDR1 is MGHRA and CDR2 YSYEKL.